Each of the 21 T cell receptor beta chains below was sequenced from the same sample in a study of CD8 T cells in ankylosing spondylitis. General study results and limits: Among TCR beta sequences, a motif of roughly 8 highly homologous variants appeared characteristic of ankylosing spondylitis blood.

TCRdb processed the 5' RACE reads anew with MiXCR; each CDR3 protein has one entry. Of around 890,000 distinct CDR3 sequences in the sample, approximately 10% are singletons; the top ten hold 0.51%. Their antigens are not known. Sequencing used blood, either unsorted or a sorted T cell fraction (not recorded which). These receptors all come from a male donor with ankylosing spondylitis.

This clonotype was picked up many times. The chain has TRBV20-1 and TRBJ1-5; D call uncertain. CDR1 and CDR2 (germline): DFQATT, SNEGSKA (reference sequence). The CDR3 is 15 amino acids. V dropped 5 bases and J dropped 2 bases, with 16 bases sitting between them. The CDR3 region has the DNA TGCAGTGCTCGGACCGATACTAGGGGCAATCAGCCCCAGCATTTT. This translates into CSARTDTRGNQPQHF.

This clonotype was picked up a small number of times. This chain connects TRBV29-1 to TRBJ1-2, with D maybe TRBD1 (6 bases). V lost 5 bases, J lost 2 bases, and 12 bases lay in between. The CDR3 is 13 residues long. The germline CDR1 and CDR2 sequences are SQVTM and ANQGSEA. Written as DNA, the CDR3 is TGCAGCGTTCGAACAGGGTGGAACTATGGCTACACCTTC. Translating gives CSVRTGWNYGYTF.

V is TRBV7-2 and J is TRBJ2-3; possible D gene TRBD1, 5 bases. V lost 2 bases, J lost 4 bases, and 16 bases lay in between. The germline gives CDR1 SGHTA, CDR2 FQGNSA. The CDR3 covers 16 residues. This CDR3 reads CASSLQGQILADTQYF. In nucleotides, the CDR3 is TGTGCCAGCAGCTTACAGGGCCAGATTCTTGCAGATACGCAGTATTTT.

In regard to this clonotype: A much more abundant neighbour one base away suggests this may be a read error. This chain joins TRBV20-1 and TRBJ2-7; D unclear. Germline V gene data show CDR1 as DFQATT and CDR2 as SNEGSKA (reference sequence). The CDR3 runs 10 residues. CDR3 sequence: CSAINYDQYF. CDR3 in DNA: TGCAGTGCTATCAACTACGACCAGTACTTC.

This CDR3 is CASGGLYQVRGQNEQFF. The DNA for the CDR3 is TGTGCCAGCGGCGGACTCTACCAAGTCCGGGGACAAAATGAGCAGTTCTTC. The chain recombines TRBV5-5 with TRBJ2-1; tentatively, D is TRBD1 (6 bases). In germline, CDR1 is SGHKS, CDR2 YYEKEE (reference sequence). Trimming removed 7 bases at V and 7 bases at J, with 27 bases between. The CDR3 spans 17 residues. Full variable domain (outside the CDR3, taken from reference TRBV5-5 and TRBJ2-1): DAGVTQSPTHLIKTRGQQVTLRCSPISGHKSVSWYQQVLGQGPQFIFQYYEKEERGRGNFPDRFSARQFPNYSSELNVNALLLGDSALYLCASGGLYQVRGQNEQFFGPGTRLTVL.

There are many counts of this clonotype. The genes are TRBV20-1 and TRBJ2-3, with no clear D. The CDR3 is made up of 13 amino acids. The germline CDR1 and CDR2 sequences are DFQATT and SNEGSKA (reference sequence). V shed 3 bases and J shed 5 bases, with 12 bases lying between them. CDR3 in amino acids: CSARKGGGDTQYF. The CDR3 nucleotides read TGCAGTGCTAGGAAGGGCGGCGGAGATACGCAGTATTTT.

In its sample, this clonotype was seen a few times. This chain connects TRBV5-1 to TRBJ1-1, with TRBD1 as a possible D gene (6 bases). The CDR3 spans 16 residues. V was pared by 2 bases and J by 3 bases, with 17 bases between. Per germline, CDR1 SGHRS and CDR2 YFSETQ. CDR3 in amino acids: CASSFSRTGADTEAFF. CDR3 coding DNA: TGCGCCAGCAGCTTCTCCCGTACGGGGGCGGACACTGAAGCTTTCTTT.

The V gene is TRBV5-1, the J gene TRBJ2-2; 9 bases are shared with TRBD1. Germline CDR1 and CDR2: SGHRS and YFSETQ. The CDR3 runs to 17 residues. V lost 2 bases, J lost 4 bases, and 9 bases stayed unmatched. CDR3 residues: CASSFTGGAAGTGELFF. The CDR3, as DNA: TGCGCCAGCAGCTTCACAGGGGGCGCGGCTGGCACCGGGGAGCTGTTTTTT.

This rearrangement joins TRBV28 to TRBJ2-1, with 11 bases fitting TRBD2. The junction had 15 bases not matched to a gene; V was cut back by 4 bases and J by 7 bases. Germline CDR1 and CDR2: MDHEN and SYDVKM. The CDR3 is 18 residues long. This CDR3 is CASSSLAGVSQAGNEQFF. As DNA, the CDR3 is TGTGCCAGCAGTTCACTAGCGGGAGTCTCCCAGGCGGGTAATGAGCAGTTCTTC.

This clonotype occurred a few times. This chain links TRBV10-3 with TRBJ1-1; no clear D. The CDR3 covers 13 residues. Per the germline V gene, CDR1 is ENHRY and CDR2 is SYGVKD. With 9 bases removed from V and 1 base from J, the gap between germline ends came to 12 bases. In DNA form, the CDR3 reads TGTGCCATTTTGGAGGCGGGGAACACTGAAGCTTTCTTT. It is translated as CAILEAGNTEAFF.

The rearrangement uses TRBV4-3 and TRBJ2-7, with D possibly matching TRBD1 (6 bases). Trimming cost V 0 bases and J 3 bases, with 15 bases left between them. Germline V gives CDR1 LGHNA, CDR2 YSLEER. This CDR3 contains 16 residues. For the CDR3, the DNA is TGCGCCAGCAGCCAAGATTTTTTAGGACAGTTCTACGAGCAGTACTTC. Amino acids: CASSQDFLGQFYEQYF.

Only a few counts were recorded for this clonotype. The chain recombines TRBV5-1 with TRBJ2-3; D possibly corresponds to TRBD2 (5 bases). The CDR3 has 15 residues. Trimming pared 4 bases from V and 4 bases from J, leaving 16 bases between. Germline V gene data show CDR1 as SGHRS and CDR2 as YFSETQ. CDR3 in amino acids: CASSPSPSPPDTQYF. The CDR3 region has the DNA TGCGCCAGCAGCCCATCACCTAGCCCTCCAGATACGCAGTATTTT.

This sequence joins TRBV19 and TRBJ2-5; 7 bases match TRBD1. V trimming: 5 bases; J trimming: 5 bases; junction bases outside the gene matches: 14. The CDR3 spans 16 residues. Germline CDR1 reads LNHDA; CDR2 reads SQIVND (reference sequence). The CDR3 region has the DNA TGTGCCAGTAGTCTGAAGACAGGGAGTGGGCCGGAGACCCAGTACTTC. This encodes CASSLKTGSGPETQYF. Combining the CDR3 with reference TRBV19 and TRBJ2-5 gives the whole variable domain DGGITQSPKYLFRKEGQNVTLSCEQNLNHDAMYWYRQDPGQGLRLIYYSQIVNDFQKGDIAEGYSVSREKKESFPLTVTSAQKNPTAFYLCASSLKTGSGPETQYFGPGTRLLVL.

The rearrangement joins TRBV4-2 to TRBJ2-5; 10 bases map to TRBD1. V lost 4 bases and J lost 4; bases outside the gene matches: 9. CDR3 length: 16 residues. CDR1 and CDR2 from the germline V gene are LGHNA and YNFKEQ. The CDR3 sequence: CASSLTTGGISETQYF. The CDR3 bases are TGTGCCAGCAGCCTTACGACAGGGGGCATTTCAGAGACCCAGTACTTC.

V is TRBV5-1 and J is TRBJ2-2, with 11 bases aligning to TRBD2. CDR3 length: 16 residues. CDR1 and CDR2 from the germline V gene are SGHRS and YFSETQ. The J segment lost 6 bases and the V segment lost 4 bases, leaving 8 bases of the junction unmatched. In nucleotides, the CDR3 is TGCGCCAGCAGCCTTAGCGGGAGGGCCTTTGCCGGGGAGCTGTTTTTT. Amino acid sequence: CASSLSGRAFAGELFF. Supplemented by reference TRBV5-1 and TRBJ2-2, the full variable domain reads KAGVTQTPRYLIKTRGQQVTLSCSPISGHRSVSWYQQTPGQGLQFLFEYFSETQRNKGNFPGRFSGRQFSNSRSEMNVSTLELGDSALYLCASSLSGRAFAGELFFGEGSRLTVL.

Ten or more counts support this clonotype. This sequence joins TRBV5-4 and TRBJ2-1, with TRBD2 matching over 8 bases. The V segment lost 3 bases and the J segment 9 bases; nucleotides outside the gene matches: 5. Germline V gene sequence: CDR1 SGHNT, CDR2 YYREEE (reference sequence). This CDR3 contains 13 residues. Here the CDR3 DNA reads TGTGCCAGCAGCTCCCGCGGGAGGTTTGAGCAGTTCTTC. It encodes CASSSRGRFEQFF.

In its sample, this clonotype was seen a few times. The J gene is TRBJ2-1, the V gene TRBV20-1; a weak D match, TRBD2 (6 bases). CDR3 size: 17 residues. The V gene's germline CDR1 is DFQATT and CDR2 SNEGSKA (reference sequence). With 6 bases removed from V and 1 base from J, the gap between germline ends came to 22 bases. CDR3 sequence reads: CSAPRWIAGGSYNEQFF. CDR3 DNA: TGCAGTGCCCCCAGGTGGATAGCCGGGGGATCCTACAATGAGCAGTTCTTC.

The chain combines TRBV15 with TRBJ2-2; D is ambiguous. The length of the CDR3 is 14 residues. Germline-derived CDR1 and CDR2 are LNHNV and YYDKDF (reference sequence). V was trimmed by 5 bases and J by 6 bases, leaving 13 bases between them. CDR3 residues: CATSPLATSGELFF. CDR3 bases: TGTGCCACCAGCCCCCTTGCTACGTCCGGGGAGCTGTTTTTT.

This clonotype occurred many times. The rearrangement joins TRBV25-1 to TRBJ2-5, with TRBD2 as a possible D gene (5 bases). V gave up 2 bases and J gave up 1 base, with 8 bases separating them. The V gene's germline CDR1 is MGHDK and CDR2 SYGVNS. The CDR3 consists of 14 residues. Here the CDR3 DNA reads TGTGCCAGCAGTGAAGCGGGTTTCCAAGAGACCCAGTACTTC. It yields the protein CASSEAGFQETQYF.

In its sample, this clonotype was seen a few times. The CDR3 sequence is CATSDAAASGSNNEQFF. CDR3 sequence (DNA): TGTGCCACCAGTGATGCCGCTGCTAGCGGGAGTAACAATGAGCAGTTCTTC. The chain recombines TRBV24-1 with TRBJ2-1, with 10 bases lining up with TRBD2. This CDR3 has 17 amino acids. Germline-derived CDR1 and CDR2 are KGHDR and SFDVKD. V gave up 3 bases and J gave up 5 bases; unmatched junction bases: 9.

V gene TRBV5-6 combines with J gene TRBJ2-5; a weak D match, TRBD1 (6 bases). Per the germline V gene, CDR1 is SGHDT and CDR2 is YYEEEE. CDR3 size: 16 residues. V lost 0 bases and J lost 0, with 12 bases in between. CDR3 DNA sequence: TGTGCCAGCAGCTTGGCCGCAGGACAGAACCAAGAGACCCAGTACTTC. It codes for CASSLAAGQNQETQYF.